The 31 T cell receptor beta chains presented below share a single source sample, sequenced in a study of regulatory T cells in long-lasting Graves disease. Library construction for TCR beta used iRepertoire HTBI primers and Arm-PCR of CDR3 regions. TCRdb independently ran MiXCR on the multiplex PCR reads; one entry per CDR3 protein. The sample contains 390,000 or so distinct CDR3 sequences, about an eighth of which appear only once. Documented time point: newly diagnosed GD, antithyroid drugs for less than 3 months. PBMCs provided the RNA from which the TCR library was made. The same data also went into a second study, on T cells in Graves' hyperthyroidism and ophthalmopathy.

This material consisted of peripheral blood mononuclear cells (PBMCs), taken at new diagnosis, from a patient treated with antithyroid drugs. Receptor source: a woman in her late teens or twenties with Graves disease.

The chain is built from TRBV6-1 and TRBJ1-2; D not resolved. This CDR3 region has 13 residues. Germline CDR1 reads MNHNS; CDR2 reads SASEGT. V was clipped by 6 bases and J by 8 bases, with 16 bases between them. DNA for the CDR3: TGTGCCAGCAGCCCCGGTTGGACGCGCGGCTACACCTTC. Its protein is CASSPGWTRGYTF.

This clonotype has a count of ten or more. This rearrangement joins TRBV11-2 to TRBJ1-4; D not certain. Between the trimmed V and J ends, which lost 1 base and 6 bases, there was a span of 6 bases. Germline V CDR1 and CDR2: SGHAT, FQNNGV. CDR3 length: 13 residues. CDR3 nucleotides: TGTGCCAGCAGCTTAGTCCGGTATGAAAAACTGTTTTTT. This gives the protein CASSLVRYEKLFF.

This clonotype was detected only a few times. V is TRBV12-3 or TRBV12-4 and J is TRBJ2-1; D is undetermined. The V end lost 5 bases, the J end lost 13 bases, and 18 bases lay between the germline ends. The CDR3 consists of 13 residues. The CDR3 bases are TGTGCCAGCAGTACGAAAATACTAACCAAACAGTTCTTC. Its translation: CASSTKILTKQFF.

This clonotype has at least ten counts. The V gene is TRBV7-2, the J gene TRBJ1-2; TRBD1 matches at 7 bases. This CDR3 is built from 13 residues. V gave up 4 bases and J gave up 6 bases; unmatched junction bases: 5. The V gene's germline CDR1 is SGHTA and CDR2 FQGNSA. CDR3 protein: CASSSTGTDGYTF. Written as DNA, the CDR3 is TGTGCCAGCAGCTCTACCGGGACAGATGGCTACACCTTC.

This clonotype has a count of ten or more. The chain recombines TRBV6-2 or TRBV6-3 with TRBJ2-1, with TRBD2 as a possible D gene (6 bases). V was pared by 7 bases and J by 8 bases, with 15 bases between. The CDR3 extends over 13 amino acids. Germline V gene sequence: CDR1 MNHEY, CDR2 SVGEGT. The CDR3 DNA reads TGTGCCAGCACCCCTGAGGGGAGGTATGAGCAGTTCTTC. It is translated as CASTPEGRYEQFF.

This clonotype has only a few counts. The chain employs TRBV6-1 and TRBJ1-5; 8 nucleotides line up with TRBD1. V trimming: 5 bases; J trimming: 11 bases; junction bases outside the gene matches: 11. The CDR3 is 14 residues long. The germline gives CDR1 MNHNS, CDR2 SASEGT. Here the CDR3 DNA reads TGTGCCAGCAGTCCCGGGACAGGCCCCGAGACCCAGCATTTT. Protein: CASSPGTGPETQHF.

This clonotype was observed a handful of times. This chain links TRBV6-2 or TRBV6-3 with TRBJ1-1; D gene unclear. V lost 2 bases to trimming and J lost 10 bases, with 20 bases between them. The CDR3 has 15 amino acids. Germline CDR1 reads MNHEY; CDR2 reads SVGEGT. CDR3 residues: CASSYRAAMNLGAFF. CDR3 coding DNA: TGTGCCAGCAGTTACAGAGCGGCTATGAACCTGGGAGCTTTCTTT.

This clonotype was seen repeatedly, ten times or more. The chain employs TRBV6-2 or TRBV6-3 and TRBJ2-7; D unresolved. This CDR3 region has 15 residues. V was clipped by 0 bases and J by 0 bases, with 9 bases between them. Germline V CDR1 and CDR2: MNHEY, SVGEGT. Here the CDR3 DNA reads TGTGCCAGCAGTTACTCTGCGACCGCCTCCTACGAGCAGTACTTC. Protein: CASSYSATASYEQYF.

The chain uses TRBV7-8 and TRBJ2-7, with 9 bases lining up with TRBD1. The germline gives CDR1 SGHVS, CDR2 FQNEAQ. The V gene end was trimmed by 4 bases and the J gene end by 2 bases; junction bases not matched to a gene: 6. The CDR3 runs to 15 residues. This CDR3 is CASSSRTGETYEQYF. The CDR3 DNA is TGTGCCAGCAGCTCAAGGACAGGGGAAACCTACGAGCAGTACTTC.

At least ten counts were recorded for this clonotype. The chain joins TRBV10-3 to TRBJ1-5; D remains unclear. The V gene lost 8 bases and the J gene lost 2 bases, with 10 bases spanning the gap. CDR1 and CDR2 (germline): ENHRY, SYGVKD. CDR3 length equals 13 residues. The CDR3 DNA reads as TGTGCCATCTCCTGGCAGGGCAATCAGCCCCAGCATTTT. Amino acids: CAISWQGNQPQHF.

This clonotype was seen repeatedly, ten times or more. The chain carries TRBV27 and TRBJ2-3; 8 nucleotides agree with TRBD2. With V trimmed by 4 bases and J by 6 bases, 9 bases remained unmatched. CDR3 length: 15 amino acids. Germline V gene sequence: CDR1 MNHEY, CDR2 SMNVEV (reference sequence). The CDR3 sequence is CASSYGTSFLDTQYF. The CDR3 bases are TGTGCCAGCAGTTATGGGACTAGTTTTCTGGATACGCAGTATTTT.

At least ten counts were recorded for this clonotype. The CDR3 loop reads CASSLGGGIRTEAFF. The CDR3 DNA reads TGTGCCAGCAGCTTAGGGGGGGGGATTCGCACTGAAGCTTTCTTT. This chain joins TRBV7-2 and TRBJ1-1; maybe TRBD1 (5 bases). Trimming stripped 1 base from V and 4 bases from J, with 13 bases between. Germline CDR1 and CDR2: SGHTA and FQGNSA. This CDR3 region has 15 residues. The full variable domain, rest sourced from reference TRBV7-2 and TRBJ1-1, is GAGVSQSPSNKVTEKGKDVELRCDPISGHTALYWYRQSLGQGLEFLIYFQGNSAPDKSGLPSDRFSAERTGGSVSTLTIQRTQQEDSAVYLCASSLGGGIRTEAFFGQGTRLTVV.

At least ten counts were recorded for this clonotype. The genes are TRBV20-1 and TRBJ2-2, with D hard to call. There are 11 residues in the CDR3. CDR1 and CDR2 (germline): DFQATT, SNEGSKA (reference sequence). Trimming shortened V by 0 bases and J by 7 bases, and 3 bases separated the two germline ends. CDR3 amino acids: CSAREYGELFF. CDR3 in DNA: TGCAGTGCTAGAGAGTACGGGGAGCTGTTTTTT.

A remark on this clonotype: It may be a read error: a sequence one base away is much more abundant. CDR3 sequence (DNA): TGTGCCAGCGGACTAGCCGATACCGGGGAGCTGCTTTTT. Its protein product is CASGLADTGELLF. This chain connects TRBV6-2 or TRBV6-3 to TRBJ2-2, with TRBD2 identical over 8 bases. The V gene's germline CDR1 is MNHEY and CDR2 SVGEGT. This CDR3 region has 13 residues.

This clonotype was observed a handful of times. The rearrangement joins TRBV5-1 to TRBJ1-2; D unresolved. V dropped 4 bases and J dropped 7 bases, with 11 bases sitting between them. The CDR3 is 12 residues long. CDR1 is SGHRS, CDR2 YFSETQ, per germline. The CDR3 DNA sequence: TGCGCCAGCAGCCCTATGACGCCTGGCTACACCTTC. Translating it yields CASSPMTPGYTF. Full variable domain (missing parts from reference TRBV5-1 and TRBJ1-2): KAGVTQTPRYLIKTRGQQVTLSCSPISGHRSVSWYQQTPGQGLQFLFEYFSETQRNKGNFPGRFSGRQFSNSRSEMNVSTLELGDSALYLCASSPMTPGYTFGSGTRLTVV.

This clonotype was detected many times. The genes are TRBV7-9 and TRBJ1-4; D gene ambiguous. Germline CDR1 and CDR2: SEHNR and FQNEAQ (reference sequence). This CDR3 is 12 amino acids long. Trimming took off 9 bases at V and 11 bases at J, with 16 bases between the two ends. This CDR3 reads CASRYGGDKLFF. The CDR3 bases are TGTGCCAGTAGATACGGCGGGGATAAACTGTTTTTT.

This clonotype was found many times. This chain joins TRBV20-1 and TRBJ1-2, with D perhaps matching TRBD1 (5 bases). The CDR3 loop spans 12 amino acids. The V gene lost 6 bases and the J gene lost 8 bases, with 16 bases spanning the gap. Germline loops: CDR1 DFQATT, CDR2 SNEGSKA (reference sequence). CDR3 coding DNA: TGCAGTGCCGCAAACCAGGGAGGCGGCTACACCTTC. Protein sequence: CSAANQGGGYTF.

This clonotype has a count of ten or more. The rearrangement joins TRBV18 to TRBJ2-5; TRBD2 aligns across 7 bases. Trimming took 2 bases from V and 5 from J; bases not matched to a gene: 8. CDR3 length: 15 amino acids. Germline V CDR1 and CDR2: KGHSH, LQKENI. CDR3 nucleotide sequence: TGTGCCAGCTCACCAATTTCGGCGGGAGTGGAGACCCAGTACTTC. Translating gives CASSPISAGVETQYF.

In DNA, the CDR3 is TGCAGTGCTAGTGGTCAGGTATCGGACTCGACCTACGAGCAGTACTTC. This translates into CSASGQVSDSTYEQYF. The chain recombines TRBV20-1 with TRBJ2-7; tentative D call: TRBD2 (5 bases). Deletions cut 3 bases from V and 2 bases from J, with 20 bases between. Looked up from germline, CDR1 is DFQATT and CDR2 is SNEGSKA (reference sequence). The CDR3 is made up of 16 amino acids.

The CDR3 DNA reads as TGCAGTGCTAGAACTGGGGCTAATGAAAAACTGTTTTTT. This gives the protein CSARTGANEKLFF. The chain couples TRBV20-1 to TRBJ1-4; D gene ambiguous. Looked up from germline, CDR1 is DFQATT and CDR2 is SNEGSKA (reference sequence). The V end was cut by 2 bases, the J end by 3 bases, with 7 bases between. The CDR3 is made up of 13 amino acids.

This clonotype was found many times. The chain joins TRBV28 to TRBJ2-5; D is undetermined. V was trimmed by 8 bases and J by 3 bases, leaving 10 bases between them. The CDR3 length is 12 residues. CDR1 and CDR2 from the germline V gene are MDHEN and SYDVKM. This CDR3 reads CASQRWEETQYF. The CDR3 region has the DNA TGTGCCAGCCAAAGGTGGGAAGAGACCCAGTACTTC. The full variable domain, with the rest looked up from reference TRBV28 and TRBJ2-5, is DVKVTQSSRYLVKRTGEKVFLECVQDMDHENMFWYRQDPGLGLRLIYFSYDVKMKEKGDIPEGYSVSREKKERFSLILESASTNQTSMYLCASQRWEETQYFGPGTRLLVL.

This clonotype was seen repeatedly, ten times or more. CDR3 sequence reads: CASSPGPLREQYF. The DNA of the CDR3 is TGTGCCAGCAGTCCGGGACCCCTCCGGGAGCAGTACTTC. The chain employs TRBV28 and TRBJ2-7; D is perhaps TRBD1 or TRBD2 (5 bases each). V was pared by 5 bases and J by 7 bases, with 15 bases between. The CDR3 is made up of 13 amino acids. The V gene's germline CDR1 is MDHEN and CDR2 SYDVKM.

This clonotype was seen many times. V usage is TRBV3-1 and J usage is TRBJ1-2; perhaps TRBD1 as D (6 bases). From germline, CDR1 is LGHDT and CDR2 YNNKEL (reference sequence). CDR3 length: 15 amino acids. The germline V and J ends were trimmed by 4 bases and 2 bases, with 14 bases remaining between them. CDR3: CASSPAGTLNYGYTF. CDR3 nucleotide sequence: TGTGCCAGCAGCCCGGCCGGGACACTCAACTATGGCTACACCTTC.

CDR3 nucleotides: TGTGCCAGCAGCCTCCGGGACAGGGCCTTGGAGACCCAGTACTTC. Protein: CASSLRDRALETQYF. The chain has TRBV9 and TRBJ2-5, with 9 bases matching TRBD1. Germline V gene data show CDR1 as SGDLS and CDR2 as YYNGEE. The trim removed 4 bases at V and 5 bases at J, leaving 9 bases unmatched. The CDR3 consists of 15 residues. The full variable domain, in which reference TRBV9 and TRBJ2-5 provide the parts outside the CDR3, is DSGVTQTPKHLITATGQRVTLRCSPRSGDLSVYWYQQSLDQGLQFLIQYYNGEERAKGNILERFSAQQFPDLHSELNLSSLELGDSALYFCASSLRDRALETQYFGPGTRLLVL.

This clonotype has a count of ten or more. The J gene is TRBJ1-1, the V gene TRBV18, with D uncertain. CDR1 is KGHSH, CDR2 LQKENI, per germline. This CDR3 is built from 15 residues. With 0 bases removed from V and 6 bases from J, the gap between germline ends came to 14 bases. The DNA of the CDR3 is TGTGCCAGCTCACCACCGGCTCGGGCTGAGGCTGAAGCTTTCTTT. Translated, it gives CASSPPARAEAEAFF.

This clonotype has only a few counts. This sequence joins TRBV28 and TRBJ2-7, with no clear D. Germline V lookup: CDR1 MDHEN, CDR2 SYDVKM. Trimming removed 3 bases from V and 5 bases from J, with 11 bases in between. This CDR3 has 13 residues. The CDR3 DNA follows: TGTGCCAGCAGTTTTAGGACCTGGGACGAGCAGTACTTC. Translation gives CASSFRTWDEQYF.

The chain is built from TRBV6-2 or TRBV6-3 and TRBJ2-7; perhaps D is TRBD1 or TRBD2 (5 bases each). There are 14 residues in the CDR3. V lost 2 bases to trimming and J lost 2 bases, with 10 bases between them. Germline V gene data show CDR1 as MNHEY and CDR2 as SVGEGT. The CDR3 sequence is CASSYEGPPYEQYV. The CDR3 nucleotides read TGTGCCAGCAGTTACGAGGGGCCCCCCTACGAGCAGTACGTC.

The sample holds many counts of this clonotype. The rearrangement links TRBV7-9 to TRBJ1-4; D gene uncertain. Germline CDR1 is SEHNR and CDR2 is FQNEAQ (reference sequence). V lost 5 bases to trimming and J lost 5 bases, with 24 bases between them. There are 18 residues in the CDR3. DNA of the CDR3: TGTGCCAGCAGCACCGTTGCGGAACAGCGCCGATTCAATGAAAAACTGTTTTTT. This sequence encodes CASSTVAEQRRFNEKLFF.

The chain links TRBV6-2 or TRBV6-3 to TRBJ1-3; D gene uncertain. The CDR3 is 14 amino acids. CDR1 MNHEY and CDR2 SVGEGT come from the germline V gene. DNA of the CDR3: TGTGCAGTTACGCCAACAAATTCTGGAAACACCATATATTTT. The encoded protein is CAVTPTNSGNTIYF.

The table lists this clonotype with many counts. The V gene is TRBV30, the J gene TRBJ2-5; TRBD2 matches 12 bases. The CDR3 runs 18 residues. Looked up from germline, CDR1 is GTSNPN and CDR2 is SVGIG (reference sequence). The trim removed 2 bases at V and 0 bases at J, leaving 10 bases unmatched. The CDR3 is CAWSRRLAGVRYQETQYF. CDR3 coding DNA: TGTGCCTGGAGTCGAAGACTAGCGGGGGTACGGTACCAAGAGACCCAGTACTTC.

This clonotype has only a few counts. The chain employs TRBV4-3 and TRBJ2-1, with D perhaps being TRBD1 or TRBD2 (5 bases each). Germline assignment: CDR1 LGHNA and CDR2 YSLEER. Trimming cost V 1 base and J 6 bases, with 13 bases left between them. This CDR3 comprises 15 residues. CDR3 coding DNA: TGCGCCAGCAGCCAAGTCGGATTAGGGACCAATGAGCAGTTCTTC. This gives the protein CASSQVGLGTNEQFF.